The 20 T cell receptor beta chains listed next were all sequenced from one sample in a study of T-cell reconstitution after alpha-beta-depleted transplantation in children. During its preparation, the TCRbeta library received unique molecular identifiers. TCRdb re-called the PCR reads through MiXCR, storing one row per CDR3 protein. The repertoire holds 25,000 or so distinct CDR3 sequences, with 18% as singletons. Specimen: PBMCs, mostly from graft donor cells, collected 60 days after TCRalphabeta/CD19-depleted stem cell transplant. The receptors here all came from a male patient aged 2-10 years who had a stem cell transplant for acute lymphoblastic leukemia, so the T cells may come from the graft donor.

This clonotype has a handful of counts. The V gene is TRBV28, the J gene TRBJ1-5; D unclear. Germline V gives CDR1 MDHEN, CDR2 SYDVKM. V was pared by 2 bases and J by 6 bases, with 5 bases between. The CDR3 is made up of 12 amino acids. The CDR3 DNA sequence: TGTGCCAGCAGTTTAATGGGTCAGCCCCAGCATTTT. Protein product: CASSLMGQPQHF. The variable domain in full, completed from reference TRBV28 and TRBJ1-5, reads DVKVTQSSRYLVKRTGEKVFLECVQDMDHENMFWYRQDPGLGLRLIYFSYDVKMKEKGDIPEGYSVSREKKERFSLILESASTNQTSMYLCASSLMGQPQHFGDGTRLSIL.

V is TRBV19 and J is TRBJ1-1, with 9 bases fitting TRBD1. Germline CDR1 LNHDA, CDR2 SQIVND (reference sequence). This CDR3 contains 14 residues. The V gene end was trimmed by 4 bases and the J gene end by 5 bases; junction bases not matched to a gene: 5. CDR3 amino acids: CASSRRQGVTEAFF. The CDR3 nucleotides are TGTGCCAGTAGTAGGCGACAGGGGGTGACTGAAGCTTTCTTT.

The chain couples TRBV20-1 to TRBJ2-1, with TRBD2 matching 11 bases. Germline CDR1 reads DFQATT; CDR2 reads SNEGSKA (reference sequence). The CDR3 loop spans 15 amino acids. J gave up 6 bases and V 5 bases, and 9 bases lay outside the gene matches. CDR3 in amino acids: CSAFLSGRAANEQFF. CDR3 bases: TGCAGTGCTTTCCTTAGCGGGAGGGCCGCCAATGAGCAGTTCTTC.

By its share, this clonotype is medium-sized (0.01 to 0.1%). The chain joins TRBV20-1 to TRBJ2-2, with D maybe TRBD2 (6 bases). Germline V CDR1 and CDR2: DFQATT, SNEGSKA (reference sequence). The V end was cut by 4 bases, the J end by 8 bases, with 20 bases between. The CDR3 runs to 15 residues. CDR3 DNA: TGCAGTGCTAAGCTCGGGACTCAAATGGGGGGGGAGCTGTTTTTT. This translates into CSAKLGTQMGGELFF.

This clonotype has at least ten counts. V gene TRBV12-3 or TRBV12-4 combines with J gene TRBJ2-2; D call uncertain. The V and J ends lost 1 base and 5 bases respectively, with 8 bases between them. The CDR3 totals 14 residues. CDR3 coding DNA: TGTGCCAGCAGTTTAGGGTACGGTACCGGGGAGCTGTTTTTT. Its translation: CASSLGYGTGELFF.

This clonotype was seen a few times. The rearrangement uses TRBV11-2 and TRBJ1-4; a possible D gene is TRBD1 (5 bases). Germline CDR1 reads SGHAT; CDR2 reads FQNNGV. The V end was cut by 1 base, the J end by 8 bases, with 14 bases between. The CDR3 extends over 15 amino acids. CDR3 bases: TGTGCCAGCAGCTTAGTGGGGGGGTTTGGGGAAAAACTGTTTTTT. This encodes CASSLVGGFGEKLFF.

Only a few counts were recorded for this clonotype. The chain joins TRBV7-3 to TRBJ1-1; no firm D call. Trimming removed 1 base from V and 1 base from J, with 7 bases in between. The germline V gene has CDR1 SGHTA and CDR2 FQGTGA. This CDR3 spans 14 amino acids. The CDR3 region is CASSLRWRNTEAFF. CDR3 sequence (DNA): TGTGCCAGCAGCTTAAGGTGGAGGAACACTGAAGCTTTCTTT.

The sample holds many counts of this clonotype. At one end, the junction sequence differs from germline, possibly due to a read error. The CDR3 DNA reads TGTGCCAGCAGTCTAGCGGGGGTCTCCTACGAGCAGTACTTC. As protein: CASSLAGVSYEQYF. This chain connects TRBV12-3 or TRBV12-4 to TRBJ2-7; 10 bases are a match to TRBD2. This CDR3 contains 14 residues.

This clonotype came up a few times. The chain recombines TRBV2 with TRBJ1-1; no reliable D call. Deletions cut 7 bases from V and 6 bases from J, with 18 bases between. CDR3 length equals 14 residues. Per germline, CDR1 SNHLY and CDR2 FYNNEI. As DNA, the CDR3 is TGTGCCAGCAACTTGCAGGCCAACGCACCTGAAGCTTTCTTT. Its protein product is CASNLQANAPEAFF.

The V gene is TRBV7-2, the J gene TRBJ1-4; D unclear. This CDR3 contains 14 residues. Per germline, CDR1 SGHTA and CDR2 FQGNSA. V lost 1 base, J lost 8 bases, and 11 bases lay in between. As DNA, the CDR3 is TGTGCCAGCAGCTTAGAGGTCGGCATCGAAAAACTGTTTTTT. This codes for CASSLEVGIEKLFF.

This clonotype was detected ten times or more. The CDR3 coding sequence is TGTGCCAGCAGCGTAGCGCAATGGGACAGGGGCTACACCGGGGAGCTGTTTTTT. Protein sequence: CASSVAQWDRGYTGELFF. The J gene is TRBJ2-2, the V gene TRBV9, with 10 bases matching TRBD1. The CDR3 runs 18 residues. Germline CDR1 reads SGDLS; CDR2 reads YYNGEE. Trimming took 0 bases from V and 3 from J; bases not matched to a gene: 8. The full variable domain, with the rest looked up from reference TRBV9 and TRBJ2-2, is DSGVTQTPKHLITATGQRVTLRCSPRSGDLSVYWYQQSLDQGLQFLIQYYNGEERAKGNILERFSAQQFPDLHSELNLSSLELGDSALYFCASSVAQWDRGYTGELFFGEGSRLTVL.

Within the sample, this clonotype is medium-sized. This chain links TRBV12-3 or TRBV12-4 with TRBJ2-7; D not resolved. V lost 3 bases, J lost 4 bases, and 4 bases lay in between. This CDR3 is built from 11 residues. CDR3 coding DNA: TGTGCCAGCAGTTTCCAGTACGAGCAGTACTTC. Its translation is CASSFQYEQYF.

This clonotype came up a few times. Written as DNA, the CDR3 is TGTGCCAGCAGCTTAGGGTCGGGACAGGGATATGGCTACACCTTC. Amino acid sequence: CASSLGSGQGYGYTF. This chain uses TRBV7-9 with TRBJ1-2; 9 nucleotides line up with TRBD1. The CDR3 loop spans 15 amino acids. Per the germline V gene, CDR1 is SEHNR and CDR2 is FQNEAQ (reference sequence). With V trimmed by 1 base and J by 5 bases, 5 bases remained unmatched.

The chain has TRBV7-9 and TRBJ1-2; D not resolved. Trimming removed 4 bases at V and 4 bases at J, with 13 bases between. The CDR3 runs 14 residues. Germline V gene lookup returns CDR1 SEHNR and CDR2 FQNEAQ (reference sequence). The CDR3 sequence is CASSSESILYGYTF. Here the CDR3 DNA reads TGTGCCAGCAGCTCCGAGAGTATCCTCTATGGCTACACCTTC.

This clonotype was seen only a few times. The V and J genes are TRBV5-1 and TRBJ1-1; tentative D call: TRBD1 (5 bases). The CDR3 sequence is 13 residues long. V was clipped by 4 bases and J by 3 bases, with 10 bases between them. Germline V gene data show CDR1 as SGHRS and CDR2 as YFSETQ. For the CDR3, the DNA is TGCGCCAGCAGCCCGACAGTCCACACTGAAGCTTTCTTT. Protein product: CASSPTVHTEAFF. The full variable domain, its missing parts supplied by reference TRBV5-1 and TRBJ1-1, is KAGVTQTPRYLIKTRGQQVTLSCSPISGHRSVSWYQQTPGQGLQFLFEYFSETQRNKGNFPGRFSGRQFSNSRSEMNVSTLELGDSALYLCASSPTVHTEAFFGQGTRLTVV.

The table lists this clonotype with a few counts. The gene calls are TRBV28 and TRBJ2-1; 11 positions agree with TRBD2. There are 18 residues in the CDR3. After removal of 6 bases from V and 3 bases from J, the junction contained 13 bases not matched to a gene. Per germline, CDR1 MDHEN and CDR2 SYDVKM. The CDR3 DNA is TGTGCCAGCAGGACACCAACTAGCGGGAGTTACCTCTACAATGAGCAGTTCTTC. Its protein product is CASRTPTSGSYLYNEQFF.

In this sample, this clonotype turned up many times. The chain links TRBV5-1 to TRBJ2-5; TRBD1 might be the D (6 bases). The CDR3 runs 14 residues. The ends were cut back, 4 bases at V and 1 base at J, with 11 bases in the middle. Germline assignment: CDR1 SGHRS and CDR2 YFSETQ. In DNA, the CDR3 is TGCGCCAGCAGCAGGTACAGGGTCCAAGAGACCCAGTACTTC. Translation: CASSRYRVQETQYF.

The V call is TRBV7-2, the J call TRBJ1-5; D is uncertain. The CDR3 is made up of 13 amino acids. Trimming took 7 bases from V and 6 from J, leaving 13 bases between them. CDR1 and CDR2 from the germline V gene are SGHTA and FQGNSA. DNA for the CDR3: TGTGCCAGCACCGTGGGTCGGGGTCAGCCCCAGCATTTT. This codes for CASTVGRGQPQHF. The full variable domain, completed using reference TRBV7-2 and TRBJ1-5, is GAGVSQSPSNKVTEKGKDVELRCDPISGHTALYWYRQSLGQGLEFLIYFQGNSAPDKSGLPSDRFSAERTGGSVSTLTIQRTQQEDSAVYLCASTVGRGQPQHFGDGTRLSIL.

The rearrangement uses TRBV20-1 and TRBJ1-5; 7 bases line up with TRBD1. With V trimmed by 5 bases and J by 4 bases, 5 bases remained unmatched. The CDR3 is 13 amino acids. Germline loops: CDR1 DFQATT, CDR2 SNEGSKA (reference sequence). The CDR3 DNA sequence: TGCAGTGCTTACAGGGGCGGAAATCAGCCCCAGCATTTT. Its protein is CSAYRGGNQPQHF.

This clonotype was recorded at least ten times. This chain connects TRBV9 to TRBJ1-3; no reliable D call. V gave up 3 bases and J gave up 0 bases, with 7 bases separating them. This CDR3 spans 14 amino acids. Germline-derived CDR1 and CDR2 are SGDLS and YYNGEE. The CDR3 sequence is CASSGFFSGNTIYF. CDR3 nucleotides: TGTGCCAGCAGCGGATTCTTCTCTGGAAACACCATATATTTT. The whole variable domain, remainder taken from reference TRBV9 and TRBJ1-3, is DSGVTQTPKHLITATGQRVTLRCSPRSGDLSVYWYQQSLDQGLQFLIQYYNGEERAKGNILERFSAQQFPDLHSELNLSSLELGDSALYFCASSGFFSGNTIYFGEGSWLTVV.